The source of this T cell receptor beta chain is a study of neurological immune-mediated disorders. Trimming removed 2 bases from V and 10 bases from J, with 14 bases in between. The CDR3 loop spans 13 amino acids. Germline V CDR1 and CDR2: MNHNY, SVGAGI (reference sequence). In its sample, this clonotype was seen a few times. TCRdb reprocessed the 5' RACE reads via MiXCR and lists one record per CDR3 protein. The sample holds under 70,000 distinct CDR3 sequences; 3% to 4% are singletons and the top ten take 7.1%. The rearrangement links TRBV6-6 to TRBJ1-1; no firm D call. This receptor was taken from a woman aged 55-69 years with multiple sclerosis. The sequencing sample was made of PBMCs. This CDR3 reads CASSYGPSSGAFF. CDR3 DNA sequence: TGTGCCAGCAGTTACGGACCGTCCAGCGGAGCTTTCTTT.